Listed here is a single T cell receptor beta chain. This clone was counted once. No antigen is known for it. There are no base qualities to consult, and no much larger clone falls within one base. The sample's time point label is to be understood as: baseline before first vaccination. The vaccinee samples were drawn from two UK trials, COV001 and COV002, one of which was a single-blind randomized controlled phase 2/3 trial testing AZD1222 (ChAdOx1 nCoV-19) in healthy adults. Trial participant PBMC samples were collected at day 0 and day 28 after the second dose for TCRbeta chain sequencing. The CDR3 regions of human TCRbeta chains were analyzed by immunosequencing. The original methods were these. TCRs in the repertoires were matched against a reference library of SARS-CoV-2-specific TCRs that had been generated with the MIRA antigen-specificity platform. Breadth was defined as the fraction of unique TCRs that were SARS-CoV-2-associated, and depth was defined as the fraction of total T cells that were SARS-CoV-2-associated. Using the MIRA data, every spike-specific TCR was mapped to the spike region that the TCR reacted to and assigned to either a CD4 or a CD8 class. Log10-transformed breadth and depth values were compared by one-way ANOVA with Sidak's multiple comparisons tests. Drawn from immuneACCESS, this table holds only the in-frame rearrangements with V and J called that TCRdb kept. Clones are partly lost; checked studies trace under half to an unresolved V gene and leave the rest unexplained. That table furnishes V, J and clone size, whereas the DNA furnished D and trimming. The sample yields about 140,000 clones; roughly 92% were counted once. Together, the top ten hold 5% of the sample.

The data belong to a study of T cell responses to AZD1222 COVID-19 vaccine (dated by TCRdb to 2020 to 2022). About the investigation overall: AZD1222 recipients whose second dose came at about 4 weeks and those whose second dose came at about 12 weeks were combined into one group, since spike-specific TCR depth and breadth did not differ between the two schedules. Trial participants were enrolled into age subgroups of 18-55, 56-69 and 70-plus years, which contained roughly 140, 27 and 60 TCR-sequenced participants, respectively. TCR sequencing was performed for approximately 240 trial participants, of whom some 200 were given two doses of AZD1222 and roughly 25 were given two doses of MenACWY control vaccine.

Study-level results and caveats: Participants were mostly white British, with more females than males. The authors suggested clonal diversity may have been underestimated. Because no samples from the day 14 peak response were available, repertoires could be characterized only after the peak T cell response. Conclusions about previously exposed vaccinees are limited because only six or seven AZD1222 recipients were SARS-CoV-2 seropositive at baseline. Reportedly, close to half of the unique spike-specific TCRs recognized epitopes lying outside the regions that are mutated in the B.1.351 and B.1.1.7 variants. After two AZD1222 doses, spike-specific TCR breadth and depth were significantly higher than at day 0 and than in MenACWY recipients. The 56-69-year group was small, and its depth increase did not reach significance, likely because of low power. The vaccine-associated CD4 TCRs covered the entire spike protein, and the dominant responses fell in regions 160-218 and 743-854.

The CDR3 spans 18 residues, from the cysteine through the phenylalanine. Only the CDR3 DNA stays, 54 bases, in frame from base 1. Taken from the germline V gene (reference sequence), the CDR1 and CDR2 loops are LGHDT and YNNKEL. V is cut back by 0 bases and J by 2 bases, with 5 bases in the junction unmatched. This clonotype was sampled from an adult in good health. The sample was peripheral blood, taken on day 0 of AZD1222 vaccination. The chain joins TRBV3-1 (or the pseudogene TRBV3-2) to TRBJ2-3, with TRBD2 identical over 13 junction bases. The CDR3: CASSQDRTSGGYTDTQYF. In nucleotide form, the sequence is TGTGCCAGCAGCCAAGATCGGACTAGCGGGGGATACACAGATACGCAGTATTTT.